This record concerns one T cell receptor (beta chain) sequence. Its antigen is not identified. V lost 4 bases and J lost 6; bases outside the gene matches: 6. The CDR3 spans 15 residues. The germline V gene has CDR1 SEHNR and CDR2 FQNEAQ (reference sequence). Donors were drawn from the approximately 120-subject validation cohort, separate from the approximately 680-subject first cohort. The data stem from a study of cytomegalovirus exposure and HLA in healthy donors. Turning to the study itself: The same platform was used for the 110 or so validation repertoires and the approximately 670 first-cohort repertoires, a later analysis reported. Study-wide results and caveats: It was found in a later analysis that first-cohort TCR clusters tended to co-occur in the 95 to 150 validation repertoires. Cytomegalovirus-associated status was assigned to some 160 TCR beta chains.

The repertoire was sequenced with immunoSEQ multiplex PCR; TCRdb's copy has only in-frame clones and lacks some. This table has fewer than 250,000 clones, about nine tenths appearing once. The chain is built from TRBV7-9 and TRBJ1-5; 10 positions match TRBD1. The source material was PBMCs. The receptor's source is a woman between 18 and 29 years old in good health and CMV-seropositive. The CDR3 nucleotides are TGTGCCAGCAGCTCCCTGACAGGGGGCAGTCAGCCCCAGCATTTT. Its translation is CASSSLTGGSQPQHF.